Included here is one T cell receptor (beta chain) sequence, with context. The antigen is undetermined. CDR1 and CDR2 from the germline V gene are MNHEY and SVGAGI. Deletions cut 0 bases from V and 4 bases from J, with 9 bases between. CDR3 length: 14 amino acids. This sample was taken from a study of a mutant IDH1 vaccine in newly diagnosed glioma. For the study at large: Following radiotherapy alone, or alongside temozolomide cycles, vaccination was started after an interval of 4-6 weeks.

This table comes from immunoSEQ multiplex PCR, and its TCRdb copy is limited to in-frame clones, with some not included. The data hold about 64,000 clones, with roughly 84% observed a single time. Described time point: week 11, during vaccination. Alongside topical imiquimod, each dose of vaccine comprised 300 ug of mutant IDH1 20-mer peptide. Overall study findings and caveats: Of the patients, about 95% had vaccine-induced immune responses.

The rearrangement links TRBV6-5 to TRBJ2-5; no firm D call. Sequenced here: PBMCs, sampled from a glioma patient whose treatment included an IDH1 peptide vaccine. The receptor's source is a woman aged 45 to 65 with glioma. The CDR3 DNA sequence: TGTGCCAGCAGTTACTCGATACACTCAGAGACCCAGTACTTC. This translates into CASSYSIHSETQYF.